The rows below give T cell receptor beta chains drawn from one sample of a study of blood T cell repertoires in COVID-19. Using immunoSEQ multiplex PCR, the repertoire was profiled, and TCRdb retains in-frame clones only, with some absent. The sample holds hundreds of thousands of clones, about 87% seen once. Source material: peripheral blood. The receptors were sampled from a young man with COVID-19, enrolled during active disease. CDR3s include the opening cysteine and the closing phenylalanine or tryptophan. D genes are given only for firm matches. The size entry is marked missing in some rows and otherwise reads once, few, many or a size class.

cdr3_aa cdr3_nt v_call clone_size j_call d_call
CSRVNSPLHF TGTAGCAGGGTCAATTCACCCCTCCACTTT TRBV21-1 . TRBJ1-6 .
CASSVFRGNTGELFF TGTGCCAGCAGCGTATTCCGGGGGAACACCGGGGAGCTGTTTTTT TRBV9 . TRBJ2-2 .
CASSGIGGSNYGYTF TGTGCCAGTAGTGGGATAGGGGGCTCTAACTATGGCTACACCTTC TRBV19 . TRBJ1-2 TRBD1
CSVAGQHSGNTIYF TGCAGCGTCGCCGGACAGCACTCTGGAAACACCATATATTTT TRBV29-1 few TRBJ1-3 .
CASSHPGTVRGAGGLSSTDTQYF TGTGCCAGCAGCCATCCCGGGACAGTGCGAGGAGCGGGAGGTTTATCTAGCACAGATACGCAGTATTTT TRBV4-2 once TRBJ2-3 TRBD2
CASSLRAGGDTQYF TGTGCCAGCAGCTTAAGAGCGGGGGGAGATACGCAGTATTTT TRBV13 . TRBJ2-3 TRBD2
CASSSSQVLSNQPQHF TGTGCCAGCAGCTCCTCTCAGGTGTTAAGCAATCAGCCCCAGCATTTT TRBV7-9 . TRBJ1-5 .
CASSQDPGSYLNTEAFF TGTGCCAGCAGCCAAGATCCGGGATCGTATTTGAACACTGAAGCTTTCTTT TRBV14 . TRBJ1-1 .
CASSLTGRKEKLFF TGTGCCAGCAGCTTGACAGGGAGAAAGGAAAAACTGTTTTTT TRBV13 . TRBJ1-4 TRBD1
CATSDLSLASIDEQFF TGTGCCACCAGTGATTTGAGCCTAGCCTCCATCGATGAGCAGTTCTTC TRBV24-1 . TRBJ2-1 .
CASMPGYNSPLHF TGTGCCAGCATGCCGGGCTATAATTCACCCCTCCACTTT TRBV2 . TRBJ1-6 .
CASSPGHAGNTIYF TGTGCCAGCAGCCCGGGACATGCTGGAAACACCATATATTTT TRBV14 many TRBJ1-3 .
CASSLAPSGGKNIQYF TGTGCCAGCAGCTTAGCACCTAGCGGGGGGAAAAACATTCAGTACTTC TRBV5-5 . TRBJ2-4 TRBD2
CASSKGLAFQETQYF TGTGCCAGCAGCAAGGGACTAGCGTTCCAAGAGACCCAGTACTTC TRBV7-2 once TRBJ2-5 TRBD2
CSADRDTEAFF TGCAGTGCGGACAGGGACACTGAAGCTTTCTTT TRBV20-1 . TRBJ1-1 TRBD1
CASSYVPGLYYEQYF TGTGCCAGCAGTTACGTTCCAGGGCTATACTACGAGCAGTACTTC TRBV6-5 . TRBJ2-7 .
CASSRGTGGTDGYTF TGCGCCAGCAGCCGGGGGACAGGGGGTACTGATGGCTACACCTTC TRBV4-1 . TRBJ1-2 TRBD1
CASSRDSYEQYF TGTGCCAGCAGTCGGGACAGCTACGAGCAGTACTTC TRBV28 . TRBJ2-7 TRBD1
CASSKSASGEAFF TGTGCCAGCAGCAAAAGTGCGTCAGGAGAAGCTTTCTTT TRBV16 once TRBJ1-1 .
CASSLSGGTEAFF TGTGCCAGCAGTTTAAGCGGGGGCACTGAAGCTTTCTTT TRBV27 . TRBJ1-1 .
CASSSLRQVIFAFF TGTGCCAGCAGCTCCCTACGACAGGTGATTTTTGCTTTCTTT TRBV11-2 . TRBJ1-1 .
CASSRVGTSGPNGQYF TGTGCCAGCAGCCGTGTGGGGACTAGCGGACCTAACGGGCAGTACTTC TRBV3-1/TRBV3-2 once TRBJ2-7 TRBD2
CASSHPQGNTIYF TGCGCCAGCAGCCATCCACAGGGGAACACCATATATTTT TRBV4-1 few TRBJ1-3 TRBD1
CASSYGQGYEAFF TGTGCCAGCAGTTATGGGCAGGGGTACGAAGCTTTCTTT TRBV6-5 . TRBJ1-1 .
CATSDYYGGELFF TGTGCCACCAGTGATTATTACGGCGGGGAGCTGTTTTTT TRBV24-1 . TRBJ2-2 .
CASSSGTGNSYNEQFF TGTGCCAGCAGCTCCGGGACAGGGAACTCCTACAATGAGCAGTTCTTC TRBV5-4 . TRBJ2-1 TRBD1
CASSPLSYNEQFF TGTGCCAGCAGTCCCCTCTCCTACAATGAGCAGTTCTTC TRBV27 . TRBJ2-1 .
CASSESPLATNEKLFF TGTGCCAGCAGTGAGTCTCCATTAGCGACTAATGAAAAACTGTTTTTT TRBV25-1 . TRBJ1-4 .
CSASYQRYYGYTF TGCAGTGCTAGTTATCAGAGGTACTATGGCTACACCTTC TRBV20-1 . TRBJ1-2 .
CASSRDGSEETQYF TGCGCCAGCAGCCGTGACGGCAGCGAAGAGACCCAGTACTTC TRBV5-1 . TRBJ2-5 .
CASSEGVGANVLTF TGTGCCAGCAGTGAAGGGGTTGGGGCCAACGTCCTGACTTTC TRBV6-4 . TRBJ2-6 .
CATSRSMDYIDEQFF TGTGCCACCAGTAGATCCATGGACTACATCGATGAGCAGTTCTTC TRBV24-1 . TRBJ2-1 .
CASSYSSGISYEQYF TGTGCCAGCAGTTACTCGTCCGGGATAAGCTACGAGCAGTACTTC TRBV6-5 . TRBJ2-7 .
CASSLVVTGALSPLHF TGTGCCAGCAGCTTGGTAGTGACAGGTGCTTTGTCACCCCTCCACTTT TRBV5-8 . TRBJ1-6 .
CASSSLDRGLF TGTGCCAGCAGCTCCCTGGACAGGGGCCTCTTC TRBV7-9 few TRBJ1-2 TRBD1
CAISESIQGQGYGYTF TGTGCCATCAGTGAGTCGATCCAGGGACAGGGCTATGGCTACACCTTC TRBV10-3 . TRBJ1-2 TRBD1
CASSVDRQGRSGANVLTF TGTGCCAGCAGCGTTGATAGACAGGGCCGCTCTGGGGCCAACGTCCTGACTTTC TRBV9 . TRBJ2-6 TRBD1
CASSPTGSDTGELFF TGTGCCAGCAGCCCGACAGGGTCGGACACCGGGGAGCTGTTTTTT TRBV9 . TRBJ2-2 TRBD1
CASSSRGETQYF TGTGCCAGCAGTTCCAGGGGAGAGACCCAGTACTTC TRBV7-9 . TRBJ2-5 .
CASSLAGGFSNYGYTF TGTGCCAGCAGCTTGGCAGGGGGATTTTCTAACTATGGCTACACCTTC TRBV7-8 . TRBJ1-2 TRBD1
CASSIGAGAPYNEQFF TGTGCCAGTAGTATAGGTGCGGGGGCTCCCTACAATGAGCAGTTCTTC TRBV19 . TRBJ2-1 .
CASSLLAGGVLGETQYF TGTGCCAGCAGCTTACTGGCGGGGGGAGTTTTAGGAGAGACCCAGTACTTC TRBV7-9 . TRBJ2-5 TRBD2
CASSYSQAGHSNEQFF TGTGCCAGCAGTTACTCCCAAGCGGGTCATTCTAATGAGCAGTTCTTC TRBV6-6 once TRBJ2-1 .
CASSLGLAGSGYEQYF TGCGCCAGCAGCTTGGGGCTAGCGGGATCTGGCTACGAGCAGTACTTC TRBV5-1 . TRBJ2-7 TRBD2
CASSYGTTYEQYF TGTGCCAGCAGTTACGGAACTACCTACGAGCAGTACTTC TRBV6-5 . TRBJ2-7 .
CASKRTGGFDEQFF TGCGCCAGCAAGCGGACAGGGGGCTTCGATGAGCAGTTCTTC TRBV5-1 . TRBJ2-1 TRBD1
CASSPPGSRLYGYTF TGTGCCAGCAGCCCACCGGGGAGCCGCCTCTATGGCTACACCTTC TRBV7-3 . TRBJ1-2 .
CASSQDYRENEKLFF TGTGCCAGCAGCCAGGATTACAGGGAGAATGAAAAACTGTTTTTT TRBV4-2 . TRBJ1-4 .
CASSYLGGSYNEQFF TGTGCCAGCAGCTATCTGGGGGGCTCCTACAATGAGCAGTTCTTC TRBV7-6 . TRBJ2-1 .
CAITDDRTRRNYGYTF TGTGCCATCACTGACGACAGGACACGTCGAAACTATGGCTACACCTTC TRBV10-3 . TRBJ1-2 .
CASGERGGTYEQYF TGCGCCAGTGGAGAAAGGGGGGGAACCTACGAGCAGTACTTC TRBV5-1 once TRBJ2-7 .
CASSEERLAGIYEQYF TGTGCCAGCAGCGAGGAGAGACTAGCGGGCATCTACGAGCAGTACTTC TRBV9 . TRBJ2-7 TRBD2
CAPNPGLAVNEQFF TGTGCCCCCAACCCGGGACTAGCGGTTAATGAGCAGTTCTTC TRBV10-3 . TRBJ2-1 TRBD2
CASSPLSPSNEKLFF TGTGCCAGCAGCCCCTTAAGTCCCAGTAATGAAAAACTGTTTTTT TRBV3-1/TRBV3-2 . TRBJ1-4 .
CAISEGLSTTSSEQYF TGTGCCATCAGTGAGGGCCTCTCTACGACTAGTTCCGAGCAGTACTTC TRBV10-3 . TRBJ2-7 .